A selection of T cell receptor beta chains follows, all from one sample in a study of blood T cell repertoires in COVID-19. Assay used: immunoSEQ multiplex PCR; TCRdb lists only in-frame clones, some missing. The sample includes roughly 140,000 clones, about four fifths seen only once; the top ten take less than 4.5%. Material for sequencing was peripheral blood. These receptors all stem from an elderly woman with acute or convalescent COVID-19. CDR3s include the opening cysteine and the closing phenylalanine or tryptophan. A D gene is named only where the DNA matches it firmly.

j_call: TRBJ2-7
v_call: TRBV25-1
d_call: .
cdr3_aa: CASSERHRGSYEQYF

j_call: TRBJ1-2
v_call: TRBV11-2
d_call: .
cdr3_aa: CASTRLGYTF

j_call: TRBJ2-7
v_call: TRBV5-1
d_call: TRBD2
cdr3_aa: CASSLSGGPNEQYF

j_call: TRBJ2-1
v_call: TRBV6-5
d_call: TRBD2
cdr3_aa: CASSSAGLVGYNEQFF

j_call: TRBJ1-1
v_call: TRBV7-3
d_call: TRBD1
cdr3_aa: CASSPGQGNTEAFF

j_call: TRBJ1-6
v_call: TRBV5-6
d_call: .
cdr3_aa: CASSLGGDSPLHF

j_call: TRBJ2-1
v_call: TRBV10-1
d_call: .
cdr3_aa: CASSAGRSYNEQFF

j_call: TRBJ2-7
v_call: TRBV7-8
d_call: .
cdr3_aa: CASSLGQGFYEQYF

j_call: TRBJ1-1
v_call: TRBV10-3
d_call: TRBD1
cdr3_aa: CAISEMQGAITEAFF

j_call: TRBJ1-5
v_call: TRBV5-5
d_call: TRBD1
cdr3_aa: CASSWTGVRGNQPQHF

j_call: TRBJ1-3
v_call: TRBV5-8
d_call: TRBD1
cdr3_aa: CASSIHRGPRSGNTIYF

j_call: TRBJ2-3
v_call: TRBV20-1
d_call: .
cdr3_aa: CSASSPSGVGADTQYF

j_call: TRBJ1-4
v_call: TRBV7-2
d_call: .
cdr3_aa: CASSLSASTGKLFF

j_call: TRBJ2-1
v_call: TRBV4-1
d_call: TRBD2
cdr3_aa: CASSHAGLAGDEQFF

j_call: TRBJ1-6
v_call: TRBV2
d_call: .
cdr3_aa: CASSPSGQGLGISSYNSPLHF

j_call: TRBJ1-1
v_call: TRBV3-1/TRBV3-2
d_call: TRBD1
cdr3_aa: CASSQGGRAGTQQGGTEAFF

j_call: TRBJ2-1
v_call: TRBV5-1
d_call: TRBD1
cdr3_aa: CASSLEGQENEQFF

j_call: TRBJ1-1
v_call: TRBV19
d_call: TRBD1
cdr3_aa: CASSRHVTGGVTEAFF

j_call: TRBJ1-3
v_call: TRBV4-2
d_call: .
cdr3_aa: CASSQGLQTSGNTIYF

j_call: TRBJ1-5
v_call: TRBV19
d_call: TRBD1
cdr3_aa: CASSKGQGGQPQHF

j_call: TRBJ2-5
v_call: TRBV5-4
d_call: TRBD2
cdr3_aa: CASSLDSGSSQRETQYF

j_call: TRBJ2-7
v_call: TRBV11-1
d_call: .
cdr3_aa: CASSLAAGNYEQYF

j_call: TRBJ1-4
v_call: TRBV29-1
d_call: TRBD1
cdr3_aa: CSKFCRGPFEKLFF

j_call: TRBJ2-3
v_call: TRBV6-5
d_call: .
cdr3_aa: CASRISGSSTDTQYF

j_call: TRBJ2-3
v_call: TRBV19
d_call: .
cdr3_aa: CASSMWRNTDTQYF

j_call: TRBJ2-5
v_call: TRBV18
d_call: .
cdr3_aa: CASSRLAGGNEETQYF

j_call: TRBJ2-1
v_call: TRBV19
d_call: TRBD2
cdr3_aa: CASSRLADTGEQFF

j_call: TRBJ2-5
v_call: TRBV7-9
d_call: .
cdr3_aa: CASSLSTPEETQYF

j_call: TRBJ1-1
v_call: TRBV7-3
d_call: .
cdr3_aa: CASSPGGSLTAFF

j_call: TRBJ1-2
v_call: TRBV18
d_call: .
cdr3_aa: CASSSTDNYGYTF

j_call: TRBJ2-1
v_call: TRBV7-3
d_call: TRBD2
cdr3_aa: CASSSFGLAASSYNEQFF

j_call: TRBJ1-1
v_call: TRBV18
d_call: TRBD1
cdr3_aa: CASSRDRGMSTEAFF

j_call: TRBJ2-1
v_call: TRBV25-1
d_call: TRBD2
cdr3_aa: CASSEARGPSGYNEQFF

j_call: TRBJ2-2
v_call: TRBV19
d_call: TRBD2
cdr3_aa: CASSITSASTGELFF

j_call: TRBJ1-2
v_call: TRBV13
d_call: .
cdr3_aa: CASSTTGLGYTF

j_call: TRBJ1-4
v_call: TRBV5-1
d_call: .
cdr3_aa: CASSRTAENEKLFF

j_call: TRBJ1-2
v_call: TRBV2
d_call: TRBD1
cdr3_aa: CASTGQPSTYGYTF

j_call: TRBJ1-4
v_call: TRBV6-6
d_call: TRBD1
cdr3_aa: CASGQGAEKLFF